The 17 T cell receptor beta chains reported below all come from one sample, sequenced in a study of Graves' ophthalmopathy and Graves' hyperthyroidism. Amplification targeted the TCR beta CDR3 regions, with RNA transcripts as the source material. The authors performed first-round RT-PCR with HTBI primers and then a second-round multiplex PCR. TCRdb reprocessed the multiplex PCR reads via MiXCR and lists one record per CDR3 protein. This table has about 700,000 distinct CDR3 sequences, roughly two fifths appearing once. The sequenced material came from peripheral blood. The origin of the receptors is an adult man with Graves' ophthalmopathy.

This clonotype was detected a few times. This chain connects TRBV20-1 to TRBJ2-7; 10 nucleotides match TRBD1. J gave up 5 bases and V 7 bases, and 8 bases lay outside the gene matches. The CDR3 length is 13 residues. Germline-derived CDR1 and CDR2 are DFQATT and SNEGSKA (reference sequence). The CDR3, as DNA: TGCAGTGGAGAGGGACAGGGGCTTAACGAGCAGTACTTC. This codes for CSGEGQGLNEQYF.

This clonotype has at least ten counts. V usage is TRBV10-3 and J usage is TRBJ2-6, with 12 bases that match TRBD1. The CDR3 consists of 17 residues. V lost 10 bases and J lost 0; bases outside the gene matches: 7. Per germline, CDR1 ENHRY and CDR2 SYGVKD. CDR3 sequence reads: CATGGQGASSGANVLTF. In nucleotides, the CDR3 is TGTGCCACAGGGGGACAGGGGGCGAGCTCTGGGGCCAACGTCCTGACTTTC.

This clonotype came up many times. In DNA form, the CDR3 reads TGTGCCATCAGTGAGACAAGACAGGGGGTAGGCACTGAAGCTTTCTTT. Translating it yields CAISETRQGVGTEAFF. The chain has TRBV10-3 and TRBJ1-1; 9 bases are a match to TRBD1. V trimming: 2 bases; J trimming: 4 bases; junction bases outside the gene matches: 8. Germline values: CDR1 ENHRY, CDR2 SYGVKD. The CDR3 consists of 16 residues.

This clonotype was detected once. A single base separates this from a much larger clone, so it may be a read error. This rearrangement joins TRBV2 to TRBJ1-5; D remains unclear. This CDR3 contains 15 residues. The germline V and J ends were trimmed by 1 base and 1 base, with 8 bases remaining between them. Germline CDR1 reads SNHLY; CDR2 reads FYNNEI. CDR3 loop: CASSEGTISNQPQHF. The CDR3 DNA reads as TGTGCCAGCAGTGAAGGGACCATAAGCAATCAGCCCCAGCATTTT.

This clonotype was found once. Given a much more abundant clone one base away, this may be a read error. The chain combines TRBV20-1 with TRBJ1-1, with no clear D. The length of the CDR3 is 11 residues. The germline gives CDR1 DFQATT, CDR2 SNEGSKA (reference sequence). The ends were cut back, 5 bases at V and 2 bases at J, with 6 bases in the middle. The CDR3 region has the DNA TGCAGTGCTCCTTTTAACACTGAAGCTTTCTTT. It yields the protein CSAPFNTEAFF.

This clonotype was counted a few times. As DNA, the CDR3 is TGTGCCAGTGCCCGCACCGGGACAGGGGGCTTAAGCAATCAGCCCCAGCATTTT. Translated, it gives CASARTGTGGLSNQPQHF. The chain has TRBV19 and TRBJ1-5; 12 nucleotides agree with TRBD1. V lost 8 bases and J lost 1; bases outside the gene matches: 12. CDR3 length: 18 residues. Germline V gene sequence: CDR1 LNHDA, CDR2 SQIVND (reference sequence).

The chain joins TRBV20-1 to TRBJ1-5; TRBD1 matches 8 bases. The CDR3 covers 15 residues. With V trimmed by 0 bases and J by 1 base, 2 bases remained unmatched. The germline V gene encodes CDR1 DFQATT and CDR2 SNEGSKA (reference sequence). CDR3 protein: CSAREQGESNQPQHF. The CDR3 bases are TGCAGTGCTAGAGAACAGGGGGAGAGCAATCAGCCCCAGCATTTT.

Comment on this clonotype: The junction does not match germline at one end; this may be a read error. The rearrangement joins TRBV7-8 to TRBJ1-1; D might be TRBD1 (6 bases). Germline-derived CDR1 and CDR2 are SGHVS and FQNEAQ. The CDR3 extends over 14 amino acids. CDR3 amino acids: CASSLDRANTEASF. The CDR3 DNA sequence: TGTGCCAGCAGCTTAGACAGGGCGAACACTGAAGCTTCCTTT.

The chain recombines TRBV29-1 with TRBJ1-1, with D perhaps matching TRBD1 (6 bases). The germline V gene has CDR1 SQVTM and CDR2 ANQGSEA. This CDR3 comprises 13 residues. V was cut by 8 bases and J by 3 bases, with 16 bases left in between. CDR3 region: CSRDRGGYTEAFF. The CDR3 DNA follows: TGCAGCCGAGATCGGGGGGGCTACACTGAAGCTTTCTTT.

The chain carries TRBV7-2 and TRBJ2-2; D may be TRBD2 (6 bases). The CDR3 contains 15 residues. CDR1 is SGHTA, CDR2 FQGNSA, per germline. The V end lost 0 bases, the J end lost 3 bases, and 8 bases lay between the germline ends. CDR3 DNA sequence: TGTGCCAGCAGCTTAGCTTGGGGGGACACCGGGGAGCTGTTTTTT. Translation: CASSLAWGDTGELFF.

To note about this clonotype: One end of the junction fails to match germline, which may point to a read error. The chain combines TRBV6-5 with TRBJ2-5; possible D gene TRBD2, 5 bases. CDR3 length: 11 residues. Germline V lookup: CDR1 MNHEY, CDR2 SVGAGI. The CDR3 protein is CASSYSDSVHF. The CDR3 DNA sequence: TGTGCCAGCAGTTACTCGGACTCCGTGCACTTC.

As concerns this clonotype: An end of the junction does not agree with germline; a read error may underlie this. CDR3 DNA: TGTGCCAGCAGATTATTCGACAGGTCCACTCAGCCCCAGCATTTT. It specifies CASRLFDRSTQPQHF. The J gene is TRBJ1-5, the V gene TRBV27; TRBD1 is a possible D gene (6 bases). The CDR3 sequence is 15 residues long. From germline, CDR1 is MNHEY and CDR2 SMNVEV (reference sequence).

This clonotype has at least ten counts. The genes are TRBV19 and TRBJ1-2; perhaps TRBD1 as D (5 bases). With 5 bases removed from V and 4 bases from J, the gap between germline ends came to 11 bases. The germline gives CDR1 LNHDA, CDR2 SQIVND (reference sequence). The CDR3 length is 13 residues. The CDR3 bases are TGTGCCAGTAGTTCCGGGGCAGGCTATGGCTACACCTTC. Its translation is CASSSGAGYGYTF. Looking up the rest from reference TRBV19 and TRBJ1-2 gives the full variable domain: DGGITQSPKYLFRKEGQNVTLSCEQNLNHDAMYWYRQDPGQGLRLIYYSQIVNDFQKGDIAEGYSVSREKKESFPLTVTSAQKNPTAFYLCASSSGAGYGYTFGSGTRLTVV.

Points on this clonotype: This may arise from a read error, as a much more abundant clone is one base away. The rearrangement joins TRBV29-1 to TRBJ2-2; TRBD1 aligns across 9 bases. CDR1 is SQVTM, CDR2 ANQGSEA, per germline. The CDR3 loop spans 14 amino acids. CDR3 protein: CGVRQGVDTGELFF. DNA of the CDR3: TGCGGCGTTAGACAGGGGGTCGACACCGGGGAGCTGTTTTTT.

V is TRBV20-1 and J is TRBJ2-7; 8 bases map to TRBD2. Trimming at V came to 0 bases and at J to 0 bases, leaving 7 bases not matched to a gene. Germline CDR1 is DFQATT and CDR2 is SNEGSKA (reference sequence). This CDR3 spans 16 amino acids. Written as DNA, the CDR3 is TGCAGTGCTAGAGATAACGAGCGGGGGTACTCCTACGAGCAGTACTTC. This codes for CSARDNERGYSYEQYF.

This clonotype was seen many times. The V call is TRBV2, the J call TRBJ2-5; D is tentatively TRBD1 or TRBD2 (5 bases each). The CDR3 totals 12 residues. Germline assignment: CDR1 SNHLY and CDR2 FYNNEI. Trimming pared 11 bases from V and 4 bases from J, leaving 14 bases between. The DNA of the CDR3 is TGTGCCGTAGGTGGGGGATCAGAGACCCAGTACTTC. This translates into CAVGGGSETQYF.

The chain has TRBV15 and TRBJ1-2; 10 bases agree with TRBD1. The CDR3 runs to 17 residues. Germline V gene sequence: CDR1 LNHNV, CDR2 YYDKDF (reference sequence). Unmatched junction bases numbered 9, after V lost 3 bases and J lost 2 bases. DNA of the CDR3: TGTGCCACCAGCAGCGTAGGGACAGGGGCGATCAACTATGGCTACACCTTC. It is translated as CATSSVGTGAINYGYTF.